The entry below gives a single TCR beta chain sequence along with its context. What it recognizes is unknown. This CDR3 has 12 amino acids. CDR1 and CDR2 from the germline V gene are MNHEY and SMNVEV (reference sequence). V lost 8 bases and J 5 bases, leaving 10 bases between the germline ends. Sequenced by immunoSEQ multiplex PCR; TCRdb stores in-frame clones only, minus some. The repertoire includes 75,000 to 100,000 clones, around 88% of them detected once, and 4.9% sits in the top ten. The data are from a study of radiotherapy plus CTLA-4 blockade in lung cancer. Study observations and caveats: Blood saw expansion of tumor-derived TCR clones after radiotherapy plus ipilimumab.

V and J are TRBV27 and TRBJ1-5, with D unresolved. The sample consisted of peripheral blood, taken from a patient treated with radiotherapy plus ipilimumab. The sequence came from a human donor with non-small cell lung cancer that progressed on radiotherapy plus ipilimumab. The CDR3 DNA sequence: TGTGCCAGCGGCTTCTCCTATCAGCCCCAGCATTTT. Its protein is CASGFSYQPQHF.